The rows below give T cell receptor beta chains drawn from one sample of a study of shared clonotypes between healthy human individuals. Profiled with immunoSEQ multiplex PCR; TCRdb holds only in-frame clones, not every one. The sample records about 1.5 million clones, approximately 98% being singletons. Sample: naive CD4+ T cells sorted from blood. The receptors here all came from a man younger than 45 in good health. Each CDR3 is given with its conserved first and last residue. The D gene is left open where the match is weak. Rows give clone size only sometimes, using once, few, many, or a class for an expanded clone.

>.|TRBV5-1|.|TRBJ1-4
TGCGCCAGCAGTACCGCAGCCGGGGGAGATTCTATTTTAGAGACGCCCATTTTT
CASSTAAGGDSILETPIF
>.|TRBV28|.|TRBJ2-7
TGTGCCAGCAGTTTACGTGGAACTTCCTACGAGCAGTACTTC
CASSLRGTSYEQYF
>.|TRBV18|.|TRBJ2-1
TGTGCCAGCTCACCGAACAATGAGCAGTTCTTC
CASSPNNEQFF
>.|TRBV9|.|TRBJ2-1
TGTGCCAGCAGCCCCCGTGCGTTGGCATTGTACAATGAGCAGTTCTTC
CASSPRALALYNEQFF
>.|TRBV12-5|.|TRBJ2-3
TGTGCTAGTGGTTACGGCGGGATGAGTACAGATACGCAGTATTTT
CASGYGGMSTDTQYF
>.|TRBV5-1|TRBD2|TRBJ2-2
TGCGCCAGCAGCTTGCTAGCGGTCAACACCGGGGAGCTGTTTTTT
CASSLLAVNTGELFF
>.|TRBV29-1|.|TRBJ1-1
TGCAGCGCCCCCCGAGTTGGTGGCACTGAAGCTTTCTTT
CSAPRVGGTEAFF
>.|TRBV10-3|.|TRBJ2-3
TGTGCCATCAGTGTTCGCAGGGCTGGCACAGATACGCAGTATTTT
CAISVRRAGTDTQYF
>.|TRBV5-6|.|TRBJ2-5
TGTGCCAGCAGCTTGGGCAGGACACAAGAGACCCAGTACTTC
CASSLGRTQETQYF
>.|TRBV9|.|TRBJ1-1
TGTGCCAGCAGCGTAGCCGGGACACCGGGATGGAACACTGAAGCTTTCTTT
CASSVAGTPGWNTEAFF
>once|TRBV4-2|.|TRBJ2-3
TGTGCCAGCAGCCAAGTAGGACGCCCCACAGATACGCAGTATTTT
CASSQVGRPTDTQYF
>once|TRBV28|.|TRBJ2-2
TGTGCCAGCAGTTGGGGAGACCGGGGATATAGGGAGCTGTTTTTT
CASSWGDRGYRELFF
>.|TRBV7-2|.|TRBJ1-5
TGTGCCAGCAGCTCCCATGGAGATCAGCCCCAGCATTTT
CASSSHGDQPQHF
>.|TRBV18|.|TRBJ2-1
TGTGCCAGCTCGTCCGACCCGGGAAACAATGAGCAGTTCTTC
CASSSDPGNNEQFF
>once|TRBV10-3|TRBD1|TRBJ1-1
TGTGCCATCACCCCGACAGGGTTGACTGAAGCTTTCTTT
CAITPTGLTEAFF
>.|TRBV9|.|TRBJ1-1
TGTGCCAGCAGCGTAGGTCCCAGGAGCGCTAGTCTGAACACTGAAGCTTTCTTT
CASSVGPRSASLNTEAFF
>.|TRBV2|TRBD1|TRBJ1-5
TGTGCCAGCAGTGAGGGGGACAGTTCGAATCAGCCCCAGCATTTT
CASSEGDSSNQPQHF
>.|TRBV5-1|.|TRBJ1-3
TGCGCCAGCAGCAAAACAGTCTCTGGAAACACCATATATTTT
CASSKTVSGNTIYF
>.|TRBV28|TRBD2|TRBJ2-1
TGTGCCAGCAGTCTCCCGGGGGGGTCCTACAATGAGCAGTTCTTC
CASSLPGGSYNEQFF
>.|TRBV15|TRBD2|TRBJ2-2
TGTGCCACCAGCAGAGATCTCCTAGCGGGCACCGGGGAGCTGTTTTTT
CATSRDLLAGTGELFF
>.|TRBV29-1|TRBD2|TRBJ2-1
TGCAGCGTTGAAGGGACTAGCGCTTACAATGAGCAGTTCTTC
CSVEGTSAYNEQFF
>.|TRBV10-2|TRBD2|TRBJ2-1
TGCGCCAGCAGGGCCTTGGGTAGCGGGAGTGAGGACTCCTACAATGAGCAGTTCTTC
CASRALGSGSEDSYNEQFF
>.|TRBV30|.|TRBJ1-1
TGTGCCTGGACCAATCAGGGGAACACTGAAGCTTTCTTT
CAWTNQGNTEAFF
>.|TRBV18|TRBD1|TRBJ1-5
TGTGCCAGCTCCGGGGACAGGGGAAGCAATCAGCCCCAGCATTTT
CASSGDRGSNQPQHF